This TCR beta chain was found in a study of T cells in localized non-small cell lung cancer. The germline CDR1 and CDR2 sequences are SGDLS and YYNGEE. The V and J ends lost 0 bases and 3 bases respectively, with 4 bases between them. The CDR3 runs to 13 residues. Using immunoSEQ multiplex PCR, the repertoire was profiled, and TCRdb retains in-frame clones only, with some absent. The table has tens of thousands of clones, roughly 90% seen once. As for this clone: Its target is unknown.

Study results and limitations: Peak T cell clonality was found in uninvolved adjacent lung, exceeding tumor.

The source is a man between 40 and 70 years old with stage I squamous cell lung carcinoma. The sample consisted of peripheral blood, taken before any cancer treatment. The chain combines TRBV9 with TRBJ2-1; D unclear. This CDR3 reads CASSVGSYNEQFF. The CDR3 coding sequence is TGTGCCAGCAGCGTAGGGAGCTACAATGAGCAGTTCTTC.